This T cell receptor (beta chain) was sequenced in a study of CD8 T cells in ankylosing spondylitis (dated by TCRdb to 2015 to 2018). A note on the overall study: The study profiled T cell receptor beta repertoires in healthy donors and ankylosing spondylitis patients to find disease-linked TCR variants. Peripheral blood samples were taken, and synovial fluid was additionally collected from ankylosing spondylitis patients. The whole study cohort included 90 to 120 healthy donors and around 25 ankylosing spondylitis patients. On the study overall, not on this receptor specifically: Some motif variants were previously reported in synovial fluid and blood of reactive arthritis patients, suggesting common disease-initiation mechanisms. The disease-linked clones were reported to be significantly enriched in matched synovial fluid samples from ankylosing spondylitis patients. A TCR beta motif made up of several highly homologous amino acid variants appeared to be characteristic of blood from ankylosing spondylitis patients. The disease-linked clones showed a CD8+ phenotype and occurred at relatively low frequencies in peripheral blood.

This clonotype was found once. The specificity of this receptor is unknown. No qualities accompany the bases; no much larger clone lies one base away. Single-read evidence is weak. Sequencing instrument: Illumina HiSeq 2500. Quantitative 5'-RACE with molecular barcodes was used to prepare TCR beta libraries. Concerning the study's data processing: To identify disease-linked TCR variants, a new computational method was used, one built on a probabilistic model of VDJ rearrangement. The public reads were quality trimmed at Q25 with fastp and then assembled into clones with MiXCR by TCRdb, keeping productive beta chains. Entries that share a CDR3 protein sequence are merged under the most common genes and DNA. The V and J calls and clone size come from TCRdb's table, not from the authors' own analysis. The sample profile shows approximately 500,000 distinct CDR3 sequences; roughly an eighth of them were found once. The ten largest clones take up approximately 6.3% of the sample.

Clipping removes 1 base from V and 4 bases from J, with 8 as the unmatched junction base count. Reading the germline V gene (reference sequence) gives CDR1 MNHEY and CDR2 SMNVEV. The CDR3 contains 16 residues, cysteine and phenylalanine counted. The sequence is cut down to CDR3 DNA, 48 bases in frame from base 1. The source is a male donor with ankylosing spondylitis. The chain is encoded by TRBV27 joined to TRBJ2-5, and TRBD2 matches 8 of the central bases. Source material: blood, either unsorted or a sorted T cell fraction (not recorded which). The DNA is as follows: TGTGCCAGCAGTTTATTAGGGCGGGGGGTCGTAGAGACCCAGTACTTC. The encoded protein is CASSLLGRGVVETQYF.